This T cell receptor beta chain stems from a study of follicular helper T cells after annual influenza vaccination. The overall study: Across the 2013-2014, 2014-2015 and 2015-2016 vaccination seasons, some subjects were resampled. Study-level points and caveats: Recurrent ICOS+CD38+ cTfh clonotypes included tetramer and AIM influenza-specific ones.

Turning to this clone: The antigen is not known.

TCRB was sequenced at Survey level resolution. The repertoire was sequenced with immunoSEQ multiplex PCR; TCRdb's copy has only in-frame clones and lacks some. Of under 9,500 clones listed, around four fifths are singletons. The CDR3 consists of 15 residues. Germline CDR1 reads SGHTA; CDR2 reads FQGNSA. Trimming shortened V by 3 bases and J by 2 bases, and 14 bases separated the two germline ends. This sample's time point: 2014-2015 season, pre-vaccination. This TCR derives from an adult who received the influenza vaccine. The sequencing used CXCR5+ CD38- circulating T follicular helper cells from blood, collected on the day of influenza vaccination. Documented subset: circulating Tfh, non-naive CD4+CXCR5+PD-1+ (ICOS+CD38+ or ICOS-CD38-). The rearrangement uses TRBV7-2 and TRBJ2-7; TRBD1 is a possible D gene (6 bases). CDR3 nucleotides: TGTGCCAGCAGCTTGTACTCCCAGGGGACCTACGAGCAGTACTTC. Protein sequence: CASSLYSQGTYEQYF.